The clone carrying this TCR beta chain was picked up a small number of times. This entry is derived from a study of T cell responses to AZD1222 COVID-19 vaccine. Clones were read by immunoSEQ multiplex PCR, and TCRdb kept only the in-frame ones, dropping some. The table includes roughly 80,000 clones, more than 85% detected once. The CDR3 length is 12 residues. Trimming pared 2 bases from V and 3 bases from J, leaving 7 bases between. The germline V gene has CDR1 GTSNPN and CDR2 SVGIG (reference sequence). This clonotype was obtained from an adult who received the AZD1222 COVID-19 vaccine. The rearrangement joins TRBV30 to TRBJ1-2; D ambiguous. The starting material was peripheral blood, obtained 28 days after the second AZD1222 dose. The CDR3, as DNA: TGTGCCTGGAGTATGGCGGACTATGGCTACACCTTC. Protein: CAWSMADYGYTF.